This TCR beta chain was recorded in a study of neurological immune-mediated disorders. Overall study results and limits: In HTLV-1-associated myelopathy, TCR clonal expansion was greatest, whereas multiple sclerosis had the least, falling below healthy controls. The absence of shared CDR3 amino acid sequences among expanded clones across subjects suggests private repertoires in all groups.

As regards this clonotype: No antigen is known for it. One end of the junction fails to match germline, which may point to a read error.

The cDNA was generated through 5'RACE incorporating 10-nucleotide random UMIs. TCRdb processed the 5' RACE reads anew with MiXCR; each CDR3 protein has one entry. This table holds 67,000 or so distinct CDR3 sequences, roughly 13% found once. Time point of the sample: longitudinal time-point 1 (baseline). Unsorted libraries were derived from 2 million PBMCs stored at -80 C. Germline-derived CDR1 and CDR2 are SGHRS and YFSETQ. The CDR3 is 15 amino acids. Material for sequencing was PBMCs. The V and J genes are TRBV5-1 and TRBJ2-7; 8 nucleotides line up with TRBD1. The origin of this receptor is a female donor with HTLV-1-associated myelopathy (HAM/TSP). The CDR3 loop reads CASTRAGTGSYAQYF. The CDR3 DNA follows: TGCGCCAGCACCCGTGCCGGGACAGGATCCTACGCGCAGTACTTC.